The subject of this entry is one T cell receptor (beta chain). The data originate from a study of control samples from healthy donors and cancer patients. The protocol was immunoSEQ multiplex PCR, while the TCRdb copy is restricted to in-frame clones and leaves out a portion. In the table there are fewer than 95,000 clones, roughly 86% of which are singletons. The germline gives CDR1 SNHLY, CDR2 FYNNEI. The ends lost 4 bases at V and 0 bases at J; junction bases unmatched: 4. The CDR3 contains 16 residues. This chain joins TRBV2 and TRBJ2-7; 12 bases map to TRBD2. This TCR was sampled from a woman aged 50 to 60 in good health. Sequencing was performed on blood. This chain's CDR3 is CASSAKTSGSSYEQYF. DNA of the CDR3: TGTGCCAGCAGTGCTAAGACTAGCGGGAGCTCCTACGAGCAGTACTTC.